A single sample gave rise to the 8 T cell receptor beta chains below, sequenced in a study of blood T cell repertoires in COVID-19 (dated by TCRdb to the early 2020s). The library relied on the immunoSEQ multiplex PCR assay. This is the immuneACCESS table as TCRdb keeps it, with only in-frame sequences that have V and J called. A part of the clones is gone; compared with another copy, unresolved V genes explain less than half, and the rest is unexplained. For this sample there are about 49,000 clones; roughly 82% appear just once. 2.5% to 3.5% of the sample lies in the top ten. Material for sequencing was peripheral blood. These receptor sequences come from a woman aged 60-70 years with acute or convalescent COVID-19.

This clone came up once. V gene TRBV3-1 (or the pseudogene TRBV3-2) combines with J gene TRBJ2-1, with D possibly TRBD1 on 5 matching bases. CDR1 is LGHDT and CDR2 is YNNKEL in the germline V gene (reference sequence). V lost 0 bases to trimming and J lost 4 bases, with 19 bases between them. The length of the CDR3 is 18 residues. The chain's CDR3 is CASSQDPIEEQVYNEQFF. The DNA for the CDR3 is TGTGCCAGCAGCCAAGATCCCATTGAAGAACAGGTTTACAATGAGCAGTTCTTC.

The V call is TRBV20-1, the J call TRBJ1-2; a possible D gene is TRBD1 (6 bases). Trimming removed 3 bases from V and 4 bases from J, with 9 bases in between. The CDR3 has 12 amino acids. Germline CDR1 reads DFQATT; CDR2 reads SNEGSKA (reference sequence). DNA of the CDR3: TGCAGTGCTAGTAGGGACACCTATGGCTACACCTTC. Amino acid sequence: CSASRDTYGYTF.

In this sample, this clone turned up a few times. V gene TRBV11-2 combines with J gene TRBJ2-2; 7 nucleotides agree with TRBD2. CDR1 SGHAT and CDR2 FQNNGV come from the germline V gene. CDR3 size: 16 residues. Trimming cost V 5 bases and J 7 bases; bases outside gene matches: 13. CDR3 DNA sequence: TGTGCCAGCAGCCCGGGGTCGCTAGCGGTGGTCGGGGAGCTGTTTTTT. The encoded protein is CASSPGSLAVVGELFF.

The chain uses TRBV7-8 and TRBJ1-2; D is unresolved. The CDR3 spans 16 residues. The V and J ends lost 1 base and 7 bases respectively, with 19 bases between them. Germline CDR1 SGHVS, CDR2 FQNEAQ. CDR3 nucleotide sequence: TGTGCCAGCAGCTTAGGCAGGAGGCGAGGGCTCTCTGGCTACACCTTC. It specifies CASSLGRRRGLSGYTF.

The CDR3 region is CASSEVAGVAKNIQYF. Written as DNA, the CDR3 is TGTGCCAGCAGTGAAGTGGCGGGAGTCGCCAAAAACATTCAGTACTTC. The chain joins TRBV2 to TRBJ2-4; 7 bases map to TRBD2. The J segment lost 1 base and the V segment lost 1 base, leaving 4 bases of the junction unmatched. The CDR3 runs 16 residues. Germline V gene data show CDR1 as SNHLY and CDR2 as FYNNEI.

The chain is built from TRBV7-8 and TRBJ2-3; weak D call: TRBD2 (5 bases). CDR3 size: 15 residues. Trimming removed 1 base at V and 3 bases at J, with 11 bases between. CDR1 SGHVS and CDR2 FQNEAQ come from the germline V gene. This CDR3 is CASSLGFGKTDTQYF. CDR3 nucleotides: TGTGCCAGCAGCTTAGGATTCGGGAAAACAGATACGCAGTATTTT.

The chain recombines TRBV5-1 with TRBJ2-5, with 7 positions matching TRBD2. CDR1 is SGHRS, CDR2 YFSETQ, per germline. The CDR3 is 14 residues long. Germline trimming cut 5 bases from V and 4 bases from J; bases unmatched to any gene: 8. CDR3: CASSPGLVGETQYF. CDR3 nucleotide sequence: TGCGCCAGCAGTCCCGGACTAGTAGGAGAGACCCAGTACTTC.

J is TRBJ1-1 and V is TRBV30; D perhaps matches TRBD1 (6 bases). Germline lookup yields CDR1 GTSNPN and CDR2 SVGIG (reference sequence). Between the trimmed V and J ends, which lost 2 bases and 0 bases, there was a span of 16 bases. The CDR3 has 16 residues. CDR3 loop: CAWSRTGTHMNTEAFF. In nucleotides, the CDR3 is TGTGCCTGGAGTCGAACAGGGACACACATGAACACTGAAGCTTTCTTT.